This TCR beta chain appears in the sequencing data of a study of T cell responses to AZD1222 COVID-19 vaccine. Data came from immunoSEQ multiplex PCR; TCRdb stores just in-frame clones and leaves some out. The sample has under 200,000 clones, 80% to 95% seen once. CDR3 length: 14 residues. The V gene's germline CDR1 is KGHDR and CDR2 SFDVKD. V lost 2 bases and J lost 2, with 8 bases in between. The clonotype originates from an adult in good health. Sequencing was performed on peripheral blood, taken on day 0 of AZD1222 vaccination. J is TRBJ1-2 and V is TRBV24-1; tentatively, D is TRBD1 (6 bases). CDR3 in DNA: TGTGCCACCAGTGATTCGACAGGAAACTATGGCTACACCTTC. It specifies CATSDSTGNYGYTF.